The TCR beta chain described here comes from a study of early T cells in non-severe SARS-CoV-2 infection. At the level of the study: Sequenced material consisted of bulk RNA (from unsorted whole blood), and chains were unpaired.

Overall study results and limits: Anti-spike CD8 responses were favored by VDJdb matching, which missed private and CD4 specificities.

As part of library construction, unique molecular identifiers were attached to individual cDNA molecules. TCRdb reprocessed the 5' RACE reads with MiXCR, giving one entry per CDR3 protein. This sample has more than 45,000 distinct CDR3 sequences; around 14% occur once, and the top ten carry about 9.4%. This clonotype was detected only a few times. Its matching antigen is unknown. The sample consisted of whole blood. The clonotype originates from an adult who was a healthcare worker with PCR-confirmed SARS-CoV-2 infection or an uninfected control (not recorded which).

The CDR3 sequence: CATSREVWGNQPQHF. The CDR3 coding sequence is TGTGCCACCAGCAGGGAGGTGTGGGGTAATCAGCCCCAGCATTTT. This sequence joins TRBV15 and TRBJ1-5; D not certain. V was trimmed by 3 bases and J by 4 bases, leaving 13 bases between them. The CDR3 is made up of 15 amino acids. The germline CDR1 and CDR2 sequences are LNHNV and YYDKDF (reference sequence).